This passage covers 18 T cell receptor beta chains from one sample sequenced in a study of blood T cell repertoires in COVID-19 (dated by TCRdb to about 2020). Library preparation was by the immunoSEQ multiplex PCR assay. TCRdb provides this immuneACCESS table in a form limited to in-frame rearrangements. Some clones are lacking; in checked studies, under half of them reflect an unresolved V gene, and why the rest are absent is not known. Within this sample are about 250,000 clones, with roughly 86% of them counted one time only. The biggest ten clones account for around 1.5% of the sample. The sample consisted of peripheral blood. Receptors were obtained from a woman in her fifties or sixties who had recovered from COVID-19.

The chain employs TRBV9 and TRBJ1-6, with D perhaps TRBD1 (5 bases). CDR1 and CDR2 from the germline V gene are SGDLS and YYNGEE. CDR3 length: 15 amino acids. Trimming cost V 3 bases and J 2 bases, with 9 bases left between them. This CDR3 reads CASSGGRAYNSPLHF. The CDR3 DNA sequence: TGTGCCAGCAGCGGTGGCAGGGCCTATAATTCACCCCTCCACTTT. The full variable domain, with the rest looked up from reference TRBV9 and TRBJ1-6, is DSGVTQTPKHLITATGQRVTLRCSPRSGDLSVYWYQQSLDQGLQFLIQYYNGEERAKGNILERFSAQQFPDLHSELNLSSLELGDSALYFCASSGGRAYNSPLHFGNGTRLTVT.

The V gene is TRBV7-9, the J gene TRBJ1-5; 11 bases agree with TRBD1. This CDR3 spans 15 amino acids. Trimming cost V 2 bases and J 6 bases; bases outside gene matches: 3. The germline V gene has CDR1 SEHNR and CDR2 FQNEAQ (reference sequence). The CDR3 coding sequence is TGTGCCAGCAGCTTATCGGGACAGGGGGGTCAGCCCCAGCATTTT. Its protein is CASSLSGQGGQPQHF.

CDR3 in DNA: TGTGCCAGCAGCTTGGGTCGGGCCAGGGGGCAGGAAAAACTGTTTTTT. Encoded protein: CASSLGRARGQEKLFF. This chain links TRBV5-4 with TRBJ1-4, with TRBD1 matching over 8 bases. This CDR3 has 16 amino acids. Unmatched junction bases numbered 9, after V lost 0 bases and J lost 8 bases. In germline, CDR1 is SGHNT, CDR2 YYREEE (reference sequence).

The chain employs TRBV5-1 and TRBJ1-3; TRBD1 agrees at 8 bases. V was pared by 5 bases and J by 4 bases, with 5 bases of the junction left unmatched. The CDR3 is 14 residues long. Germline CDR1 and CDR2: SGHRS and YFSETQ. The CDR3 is CASRGTGTGNTIYF. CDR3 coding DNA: TGCGCCAGCAGGGGGACAGGCACAGGAAACACCATATATTTT.

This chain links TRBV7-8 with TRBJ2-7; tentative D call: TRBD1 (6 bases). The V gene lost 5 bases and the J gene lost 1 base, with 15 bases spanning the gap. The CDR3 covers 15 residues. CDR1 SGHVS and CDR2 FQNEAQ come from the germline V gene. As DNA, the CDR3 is TGTGCCAGCAGCCTCAGGGGTGGAAAGTCCTACGAGCAGTACTTC. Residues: CASSLRGGKSYEQYF.

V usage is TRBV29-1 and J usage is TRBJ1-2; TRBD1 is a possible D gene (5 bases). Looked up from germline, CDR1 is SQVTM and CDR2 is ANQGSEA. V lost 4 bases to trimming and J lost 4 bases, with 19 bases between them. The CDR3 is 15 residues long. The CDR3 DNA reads TGCAGCGTTGGTAATAGAGGTAACGGGGGCTATGGCTACACCTTC. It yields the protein CSVGNRGNGGYGYTF. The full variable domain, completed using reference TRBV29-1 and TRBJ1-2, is SAVISQKPSRDICQRGTSLTIQCQVDSQVTMMFWYRQQPGQSLTLIATANQGSEATYESGFVIDKFPISRPNLTFSTLTVSNMSPEDSSIYLCSVGNRGNGGYGYTFGSGTRLTVV.

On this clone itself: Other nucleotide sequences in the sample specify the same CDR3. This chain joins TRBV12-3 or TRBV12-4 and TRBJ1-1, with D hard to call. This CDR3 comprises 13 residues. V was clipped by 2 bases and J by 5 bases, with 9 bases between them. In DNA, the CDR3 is TGTGCCAGCAGTTTAAGTGGAGGGACTGAAGCTTTCTTT. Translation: CASSLSGGTEAFF.

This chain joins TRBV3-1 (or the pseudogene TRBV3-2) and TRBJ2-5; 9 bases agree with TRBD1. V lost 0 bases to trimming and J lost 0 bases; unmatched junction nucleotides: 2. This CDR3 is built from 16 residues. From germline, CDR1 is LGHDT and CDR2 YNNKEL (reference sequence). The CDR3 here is CASSQDGTGNQETQYF. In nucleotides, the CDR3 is TGTGCCAGCAGCCAAGATGGGACAGGGAACCAAGAGACCCAGTACTTC.

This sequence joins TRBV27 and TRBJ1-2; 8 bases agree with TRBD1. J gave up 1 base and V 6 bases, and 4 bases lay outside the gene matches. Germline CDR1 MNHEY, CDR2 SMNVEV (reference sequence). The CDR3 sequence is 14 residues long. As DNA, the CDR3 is TGTGCCAGCAGCACGGACAGGGATAACTATGGCTACACCTTC. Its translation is CASSTDRDNYGYTF.

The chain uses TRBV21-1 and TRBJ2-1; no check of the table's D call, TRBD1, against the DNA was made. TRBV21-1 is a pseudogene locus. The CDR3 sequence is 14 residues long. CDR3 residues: CASSKAETDNEQFF. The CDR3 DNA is TGTGCCAGCAGCAAAGCCGAGACAGACAATGAGCAGTTCTTC.

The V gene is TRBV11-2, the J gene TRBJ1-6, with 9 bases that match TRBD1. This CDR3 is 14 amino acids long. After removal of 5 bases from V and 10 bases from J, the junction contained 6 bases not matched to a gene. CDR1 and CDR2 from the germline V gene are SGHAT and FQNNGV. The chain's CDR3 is CASSPGTGPSPLHF. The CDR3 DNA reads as TGTGCCAGCAGCCCCGGGACAGGGCCCTCACCCCTCCACTTT. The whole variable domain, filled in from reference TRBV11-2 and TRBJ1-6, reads EAGVAQSPRYKIIEKRQSVAFWCNPISGHATLYWYQQILGQGPKLLIQFQNNGVVDDSQLPKDRFSAERLKGVDSTLKIQPAKLEDSAVYLCASSPGTGPSPLHFGNGTRLTVT.

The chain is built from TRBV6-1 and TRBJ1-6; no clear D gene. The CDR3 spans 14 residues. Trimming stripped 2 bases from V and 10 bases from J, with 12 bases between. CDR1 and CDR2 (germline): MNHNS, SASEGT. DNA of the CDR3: TGTGCCAGCAGTGAAAGAGGGCAGAACTCACCCCTCCACTTT. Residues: CASSERGQNSPLHF.

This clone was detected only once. The CDR3 DNA sequence: TGTGCCTGGGGGAGGCTTCGGACGACCGTCTCTGAAGCTTTCTTT. Translated, it gives CAWGRLRTTVSEAFF. V usage is TRBV30 and J usage is TRBJ1-1; D unresolved. From germline, CDR1 is GTSNPN and CDR2 SVGIG (reference sequence). V lost 5 bases and J lost 6, with 22 bases in between. This CDR3 spans 15 amino acids.

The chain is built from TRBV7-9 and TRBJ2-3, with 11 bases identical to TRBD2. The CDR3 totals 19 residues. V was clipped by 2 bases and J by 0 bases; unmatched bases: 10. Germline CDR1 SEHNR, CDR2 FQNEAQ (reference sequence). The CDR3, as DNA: TGTGCCAGCAGCTTAATTAGCGGGGGGGCCTCATCTAGCACAGATACGCAGTATTTT. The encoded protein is CASSLISGGASSSTDTQYF.

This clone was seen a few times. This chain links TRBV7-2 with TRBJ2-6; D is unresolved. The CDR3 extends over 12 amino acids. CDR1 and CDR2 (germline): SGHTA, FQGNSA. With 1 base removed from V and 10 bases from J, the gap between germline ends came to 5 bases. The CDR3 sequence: CASSLGPNVLTF. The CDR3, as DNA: TGTGCCAGCAGCTTAGGGCCTAACGTCCTGACTTTC.

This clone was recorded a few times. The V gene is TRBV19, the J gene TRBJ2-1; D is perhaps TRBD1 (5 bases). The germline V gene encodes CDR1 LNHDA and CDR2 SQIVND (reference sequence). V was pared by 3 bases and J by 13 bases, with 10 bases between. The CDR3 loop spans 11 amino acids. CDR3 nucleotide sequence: TGTGCCAGTAGTATCCGTGGACACCAGTTCTTC. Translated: CASSIRGHQFF. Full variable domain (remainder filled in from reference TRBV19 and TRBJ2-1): DGGITQSPKYLFRKEGQNVTLSCEQNLNHDAMYWYRQDPGQGLRLIYYSQIVNDFQKGDIAEGYSVSREKKESFPLTVTSAQKNPTAFYLCASSIRGHQFFGPGTRLTVL.

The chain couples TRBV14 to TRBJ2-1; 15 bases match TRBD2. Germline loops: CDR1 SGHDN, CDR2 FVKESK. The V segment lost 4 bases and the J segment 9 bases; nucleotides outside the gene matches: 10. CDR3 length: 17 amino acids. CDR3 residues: CASSPLRTSGGAVEQFF. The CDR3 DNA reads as TGTGCCAGCAGCCCGTTACGGACTAGCGGGGGGGCCGTTGAGCAGTTCTTC.

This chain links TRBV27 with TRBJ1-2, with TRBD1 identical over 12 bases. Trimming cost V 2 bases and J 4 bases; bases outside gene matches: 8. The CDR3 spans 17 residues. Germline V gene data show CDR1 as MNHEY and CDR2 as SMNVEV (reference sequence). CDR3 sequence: CASSLLPGTGGIYGYTF. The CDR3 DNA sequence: TGTGCCAGCAGTTTACTCCCGGGGACAGGGGGCATCTATGGCTACACCTTC.